Following are 21 T cell receptor beta chains from one sample sequenced in a study of T cells after posttransplantation cyclophosphamide (dated by TCRdb to the mid-2010s). The control cohort was some ten patients given myeloablative marrow transplants with methotrexate plus a calcineurin inhibitor, sampled 1 year after transplant. Library preparation employed the immunoSEQ multiplex PCR assay. Drawn from immuneACCESS, this table holds only the in-frame rearrangements with V and J called that TCRdb kept. Clones are partly lost; checked studies trace under half to an unresolved V gene and leave the rest unexplained. The table for this sample lists tens of thousands of clones; 70% to 90% of them were counted only once. The top ten clones comprise approximately 8% of the sample. Here the sequenced sample was PBMCs, taken after an allogeneic stem cell transplant with a calcineurin inhibitor and methotrexate. These receptors came from a female patient aged 45-65 years who received an allogeneic stem cell transplant from an unrelated donor, was CMV-positive, and had chronic GVHD only. A transplant means some T cells may be of graft donor rather than patient origin.

The chain links TRBV21-1 to TRBJ2-5; the D call TRBD2 from the table was never checked on the DNA. The J call may be mistaken, given a closer DNA end match to TRBJ2-7. TRBV21-1 is recorded as a pseudogene. The CDR3 is 18 residues long. The CDR3 DNA sequence: TGTGCCAGCAGCAAAGCTATGCTGATTAGCGGGTATTCCTACGAGCAGTACTTC. Protein: CASSKAMLISGYSYEQYF.

The chain is built from TRBV4-1 and TRBJ2-7; D is ambiguous. Trimming removed 3 bases at V and 1 base at J, with 10 bases between. The CDR3 has 14 amino acids. The germline gives CDR1 MGHRA, CDR2 YSYEKL. The CDR3 loop is CASSHFVTSYEQYF. CDR3 coding DNA: TGCGCCAGCAGCCATTTCGTGACTTCCTACGAGCAGTACTTC.

The rearrangement joins TRBV5-1 to TRBJ2-5; 8 bases line up with TRBD1. This CDR3 has 16 residues. Germline assignment: CDR1 SGHRS and CDR2 YFSETQ. V was clipped by 4 bases and J by 5 bases; unmatched bases: 13. CDR3 residues: CASSPSQGAVWETQYF. CDR3 sequence (DNA): TGCGCCAGCAGCCCCAGCCAGGGGGCGGTTTGGGAGACCCAGTACTTC.

The CDR3 is CASSIRGDTEAFF. In nucleotides, the CDR3 is TGTGCCAGTAGTATTAGGGGTGACACTGAAGCTTTCTTT. V usage is TRBV19 and J usage is TRBJ1-1; tentatively, D is TRBD1 (5 bases). Trimming pared 3 bases from V and 3 bases from J, leaving 8 bases between. In germline, CDR1 is LNHDA, CDR2 SQIVND (reference sequence). There are 13 residues in the CDR3.

The rearrangement links TRBV18 to TRBJ1-2; no reliable D call. Trimming took off 3 bases at V and 8 bases at J, with 13 bases between the two ends. The CDR3 runs 13 residues. Germline V gives CDR1 KGHSH, CDR2 LQKENI. CDR3 in DNA: TGTGCCAGCTCACCGGTTCCGGGGTACGGCTACACCTTC. Translating gives CASSPVPGYGYTF.

This chain uses TRBV5-1 with TRBJ1-6, with 7 bases matching TRBD1. V shed 0 bases and J 10 bases; nucleotides not matched to a gene: 4. This CDR3 contains 14 residues. The germline gives CDR1 SGHRS, CDR2 YFSETQ. CDR3 sequence reads: CASSLGQGVSPLHF. The DNA of the CDR3 is TGCGCCAGCAGCTTGGGCCAGGGGGTCTCACCCCTCCACTTT.

Only one count was recorded for this clone. This chain joins TRBV5-1 and TRBJ2-5; D call uncertain. The end of the DNA fits TRBJ2-7 better, so the J call may be wrong. CDR1 is SGHRS and CDR2 is YFSETQ in the germline V gene. The CDR3 extends over 14 amino acids. CDR3 protein: CASSPRGTSYEQYF. DNA for the CDR3: TGCGCCAGCAGCCCCCGAGGCACCTCCTACGAGCAGTACTTC.

This clone is judged medium-sized. The rearrangement joins TRBV13 to TRBJ1-1; tentative D call: TRBD1 (5 bases). Germline-derived CDR1 and CDR2 are PRHDT and FYEKMQ (reference sequence). The V end lost 5 bases, the J end lost 7 bases, and 14 bases lay between the germline ends. This CDR3 is 13 amino acids long. The CDR3: CASSPGGGGEAFF. DNA for the CDR3: TGTGCCAGCAGCCCGGGCGGGGGAGGTGAAGCTTTCTTT.

The sample holds a few counts of this clone. The chain links TRBV4-2 to TRBJ2-2; 7 nucleotides align to TRBD2. V shed 0 bases and J 4 bases; nucleotides not matched to a gene: 5. Germline CDR1 LGHNA, CDR2 YNFKEQ. This CDR3 has 16 amino acids. As DNA, the CDR3 is TGTGCCAGCAGCCAAGAAGTGGCTAGCGGCACCGGGGAGCTGTTTTTT. This codes for CASSQEVASGTGELFF.

The chain joins TRBV9 to TRBJ2-3, with 13 bases lining up with TRBD2. Germline CDR1 and CDR2: SGDLS and YYNGEE. The J segment lost 3 bases and the V segment lost 3 bases, leaving 7 bases of the junction unmatched. This CDR3 spans 17 amino acids. The CDR3 is CASSALTSGRATDTQYF. The DNA for the CDR3 is TGTGCCAGCAGCGCCCTAACTAGCGGGAGGGCGACAGATACGCAGTATTTT.

The chain couples TRBV28 to TRBJ1-1; 8 nucleotides line up with TRBD1. Germline-derived CDR1 and CDR2 are MDHEN and SYDVKM. The CDR3 totals 15 residues. The trim removed 6 bases at V and 5 bases at J, leaving 11 bases unmatched. The CDR3 spells CASRRQGSVRTEAFF. The CDR3 region has the DNA TGTGCCAGCAGGAGACAGGGGTCGGTTCGGACTGAAGCTTTCTTT.

The chain combines TRBV5-1 with TRBJ1-2; D may be TRBD1 (5 bases). CDR1 and CDR2 (germline): SGHRS, YFSETQ. The V end lost 4 bases, the J end lost 0 bases, and 13 bases lay between the germline ends. The CDR3 has 15 amino acids. CDR3 DNA sequence: TGCGCCAGCAGCCCGCGGGGGGAGGCTAACTATGGCTACACCTTC. This translates into CASSPRGEANYGYTF.

J is TRBJ2-7 and V is TRBV19; 9 bases agree with TRBD1. CDR1 LNHDA and CDR2 SQIVND come from the germline V gene (reference sequence). The CDR3 sequence is 15 residues long. V shed 4 bases, J shed 4 bases, and the junction held 8 bases outside the gene matches. Written as DNA, the CDR3 is TGTGCCAGTAGTACTACAGGGGGCGCTTGGTACGAGCAGTACTTC. Translated: CASSTTGGAWYEQYF.

CDR3 bases: TGTGCCAGCAGTCACAGGAACACTGAAGCTTTCTTT. Protein sequence: CASSHRNTEAFF. The J gene is TRBJ1-1, the V gene TRBV6-5; D is unclear. Germline CDR1 reads MNHEY; CDR2 reads SVGAGI. The germline V and J ends were trimmed by 5 bases and 1 base, with 5 bases remaining between them. This CDR3 is 12 amino acids long.

This clone was seen once. CDR3 sequence reads: CASGSDRTEATNEKLFF. In DNA, the CDR3 is TGTGCCAGCGGTTCCGACCGGACTGAAGCAACTAATGAAAAACTGTTTTTT. This chain links TRBV2 with TRBJ1-4; D ambiguous. The V gene lost 8 bases and the J gene lost 0 bases, with 19 bases spanning the gap. Germline assignment: CDR1 SNHLY and CDR2 FYNNEI. The CDR3 has 17 amino acids.

V and J are TRBV2 and TRBJ1-4, with 8 bases identical to TRBD1. The CDR3 covers 17 residues. V shed 5 bases, J shed 0 bases, and the junction held 8 bases outside the gene matches. Germline values: CDR1 SNHLY, CDR2 FYNNEI. CDR3 in amino acids: CASSTGTGDPTNEKLFF. The DNA for the CDR3 is TGTGCCAGCAGTACCGGGACAGGCGATCCAACTAATGAAAAACTGTTTTTT.

In this sample, this clone turned up once. The chain has TRBV19 and TRBJ2-7; D might be TRBD1 (6 bases). Trimming pared 5 bases from V and 2 bases from J, leaving 13 bases between. The CDR3 extends over 14 amino acids. Germline V gene sequence: CDR1 LNHDA, CDR2 SQIVND (reference sequence). The CDR3 region has the DNA TGTGCCAGTAGTTCGAACAGGGTAGCCTACGAGCAGTACTTC. It yields the protein CASSSNRVAYEQYF. Full variable domain (remainder filled in from reference TRBV19 and TRBJ2-7): DGGITQSPKYLFRKEGQNVTLSCEQNLNHDAMYWYRQDPGQGLRLIYYSQIVNDFQKGDIAEGYSVSREKKESFPLTVTSAQKNPTAFYLCASSSNRVAYEQYFGPGTRLTVT.

The chain employs TRBV7-9 and TRBJ2-1; 13 nucleotides match TRBD2. The CDR3 consists of 16 residues. Per the germline V gene, CDR1 is SEHNR and CDR2 is FQNEAQ (reference sequence). V gave up 1 base and J gave up 7 bases; unmatched junction bases: 4. CDR3 coding DNA: TGTGCCAGCAGCTTAGGGACTAGCGGGAGATCGAATGAGCAGTTCTTC. This sequence encodes CASSLGTSGRSNEQFF.

J is TRBJ1-6 and V is TRBV5-1; D perhaps matches TRBD1 (5 bases). Trimming took 0 bases from V and 15 from J, leaving 10 bases between them. Looked up from germline, CDR1 is SGHRS and CDR2 is YFSETQ. The CDR3 contains 12 residues. The CDR3 DNA sequence: TGCGCCAGCAGCTTGGGCCAGGGCCTCCTCCACTTT. Encoded protein: CASSLGQGLLHF.

The V and J genes are TRBV6-5 and TRBJ2-3; no definite D call. Trimming removed 2 bases from V and 1 base from J, with 13 bases in between. The CDR3 spans 16 residues. CDR1 MNHEY and CDR2 SVGAGI come from the germline V gene. CDR3 in DNA: TGTGCCAGCAGTTACGCAACAGTCCCCGGCACAGATACGCAGTATTTT. Translation gives CASSYATVPGTDTQYF.

The chain uses TRBV5-1 and TRBJ2-2, with D maybe TRBD2 (5 bases). Germline V gene lookup returns CDR1 SGHRS and CDR2 YFSETQ. Deletions cut 6 bases from V and 0 bases from J, with 12 bases between. The CDR3 is 15 amino acids. CDR3 nucleotide sequence: TGCGCCAGCAAGGAGGCTGTCGCGAACACCGGGGAGCTGTTTTTT. This gives the protein CASKEAVANTGELFF. Full variable domain (missing parts from reference TRBV5-1 and TRBJ2-2): KAGVTQTPRYLIKTRGQQVTLSCSPISGHRSVSWYQQTPGQGLQFLFEYFSETQRNKGNFPGRFSGRQFSNSRSEMNVSTLELGDSALYLCASKEAVANTGELFFGEGSRLTVL.